The entry that follows covers one T cell receptor beta chain sequence. CDR3 length: 15 amino acids. V gave up 5 bases and J gave up 8 bases; unmatched junction bases: 14. CDR1 and CDR2 from the germline V gene are SNHLY and FYNNEI. Authors' processing steps: Estimation of nucleated cell counts relied on the amplification of reference gene primers. Libraries were prepared by immunoSEQ multiplex PCR; TCRdb keeps only in-frame clonotypes and omits some of them. V and J calls plus clone size are reproduced from that table; the DNA served to infer D and trimming. The sample yields 140,000 or so clones, around 84% seen once. This record belongs to a study of blood T cell repertoires in COVID-19. The wider study: Acute and convalescent COVID-19 specimens originated in the United States, Italy and Spain.

Sequenced sample: peripheral blood. The rearrangement uses TRBV2 and TRBJ1-2, with 7 bases identical to TRBD1. This TCR derives from a human donor in a cohort sampled during active COVID-19. CDR3 DNA: TGTGCCAGCAGTTTTTCCCGGGACAGCAGCGTAGGCTACACCTTC. Encoded protein: CASSFSRDSSVGYTF.